The 14 T cell receptor beta chains presented below share a single source sample, sequenced in a study of blood T cells in healthy people across ages. For the second PCR, which ran for about 6 to 11 cycles, a sample-barcoded 5' primer and a J-beta primer mix were used. TCRdb re-analysed the 5' RACE reads in MiXCR, keeping a single row per CDR3 protein. The sample lists about 670,000 distinct CDR3 sequences; about 50% were seen once. Sequencing was done on a sample of blood. The receptors originated from a woman of 80 years or more in good health.

A remark on this clonotype: A much larger clone lies one base from this, so it may be a read error. The chain combines TRBV20-1 with TRBJ2-5, with a weak D call TRBD1 (5 bases). Germline lookup yields CDR1 DFQATT and CDR2 SNEGSKA (reference sequence). The CDR3 is 14 residues long. Here the CDR3 DNA reads TGCAATGCTAGAGATTTCGCAGGGCTTGAGACCCAGTACTTC. Its protein product is CNARDFAGLETQYF.

The CDR3 DNA is TGTGCCTGGGGAACAGGGATGGGCTCCCAAGAGACCCAGTACTTC. Encoded protein: CAWGTGMGSQETQYF. V and J are TRBV30 and TRBJ2-5; TRBD1 is a possible D gene (6 bases). Trimming stripped 5 bases from V and 1 base from J, with 17 bases between. The length of the CDR3 is 15 residues. CDR1 is GTSNPN and CDR2 is SVGIG in the germline V gene (reference sequence).

In its sample, this clonotype was seen many times. The chain links TRBV6-5 to TRBJ1-6; D is ambiguous. This CDR3 is built from 13 residues. Trimming shortened V by 5 bases and J by 6 bases, and 8 bases separated the two germline ends. The germline gives CDR1 MNHEY, CDR2 SVGAGI. CDR3 loop: CASSDEGNSPLHF. CDR3 DNA: TGTGCCAGCAGTGACGAGGGTAATTCACCCCTCCACTTT.

Worth noting for this clonotype: This may be a read error: a much more frequent sequence differs by one nucleotide. V and J are TRBV20-1 and TRBJ2-7; tentative D call: TRBD2 (5 bases). The CDR3 has 15 amino acids. The V end was cut by 2 bases, the J end by 7 bases, with 21 bases between. Germline V lookup: CDR1 DFQATT, CDR2 SNEGSKA (reference sequence). CDR3 protein: CSARPRGRTYNEQYF. CDR3 in DNA: TGCAGTGCTAGACCCCGGGGAAGGACTTACAATGAGCAGTACTTC.

V usage is TRBV14 and J usage is TRBJ2-1, with D perhaps matching TRBD1 (5 bases). Trimming took off 3 bases at V and 3 bases at J, with 15 bases between the two ends. This CDR3 spans 16 amino acids. The germline gives CDR1 SGHDN, CDR2 FVKESK. The CDR3 sequence: CASSHKVGRFYNEQFF. The CDR3 DNA follows: TGTGCCAGCAGCCATAAGGTGGGGCGCTTCTACAATGAGCAGTTCTTC.

About this clonotype: A much larger clone sits a single nucleotide away, making a read error possible. The chain employs TRBV7-8 and TRBJ2-3, with TRBD2 matching over 12 bases. This CDR3 region has 17 residues. The V and J ends lost 11 bases and 2 bases, in that order; junction bases with no gene match: 14. Germline CDR1 SGHVS, CDR2 FQNEAQ. The DNA of the CDR3 is TGTGCCGGCCGGACTAGCGGGGCCCTTAAACCCACAGATACGCAGTATTTT. Its protein is CAGRTSGALKPTDTQYF.

This clonotype was seen repeatedly, ten times or more. The J gene is TRBJ1-5, the V gene TRBV24-1, with a tentative D call TRBD1 (5 bases). Germline V gives CDR1 KGHDR, CDR2 SFDVKD. With 6 bases removed from V and 4 bases from J, the gap between germline ends came to 12 bases. This CDR3 has 14 residues. In DNA, the CDR3 is TGTGCCACCAGTAGCGGGACTCTAAATCAGCCCCAGCATTTT. Protein sequence: CATSSGTLNQPQHF.

Notes on this clonotype: Being one base from a much bigger clone, this may be a read error. V gene TRBV7-2 combines with J gene TRBJ2-5, with D unclear. V dropped 1 base and J dropped 5 bases, with 8 bases sitting between them. From germline, CDR1 is SGHTA and CDR2 FQGNSA. The CDR3 extends over 13 amino acids. DNA of the CDR3: TGTGCCAGCAGCTTAGGTGGGGTGGAGACCCAGTACTTC. Encoded protein: CASSLGGVETQYF. Complete variable domain (other parts from reference TRBV7-2 and TRBJ2-5): GAGVSQSPSNKVTEKGKDVELRCDPISGHTALYWYRQSLGQGLEFLIYFQGNSAPDKSGLPSDRFSAERTGGSVSTLTIQRTQQEDSAVYLCASSLGGVETQYFGPGTRLLVL.

As to this clonotype: It may be a read error: a sequence one base away is much more abundant. The chain is built from TRBV20-1 and TRBJ2-7; D perhaps matches TRBD1 (6 bases). Germline assignment: CDR1 DFQATT and CDR2 SNEGSKA (reference sequence). V was shortened by 0 bases and J by 3 bases, with 9 bases between the two germline ends. The CDR3 is made up of 13 amino acids. For the CDR3, the DNA is TGCAGTGCTAGAGATGGACAGCTCTACGAGCAGTACTTC. Amino acid sequence: CSARDGQLYEQYF.

The chain links TRBV28 to TRBJ2-5; 8 nucleotides match TRBD2. V lost 5 bases and J lost 13; bases outside the gene matches: 21. The CDR3 totals 16 residues. Germline CDR1 reads MDHEN; CDR2 reads SYDVKM. CDR3 DNA: TGTGCCAGCAGTCCCCTCGGGAGCGGGAGTTACCATGAGCGGTACTTC. Encoded protein: CASSPLGSGSYHERYF. Filled out from reference TRBV28 and TRBJ2-5, the complete variable domain reads DVKVTQSSRYLVKRTGEKVFLECVQDMDHENMFWYRQDPGLGLRLIYFSYDVKMKEKGDIPEGYSVSREKKERFSLILESASTNQTSMYLCASSPLGSGSYHERYFGPGTRLLVL.

This clonotype has a handful of counts. The CDR3 loop is CSVASAQETQYF. Here the CDR3 DNA reads TGCAGCGTTGCCTCGGCCCAAGAGACCCAGTACTTC. J is TRBJ2-5 and V is TRBV29-1, with D hard to call. The V gene lost 4 bases and the J gene lost 1 base, with 7 bases spanning the gap. Germline V lookup: CDR1 SQVTM, CDR2 ANQGSEA. The CDR3 length is 12 residues.

Comment on this clonotype: Being one base from a much bigger clone, this may be a read error. This rearrangement joins TRBV12-3 or TRBV12-4 to TRBJ2-7; TRBD2 might be the D (5 bases). The CDR3 is 16 residues long. The CDR3 loop reads CASSYMGGRTSHEQYF. Written as DNA, the CDR3 is TGTGCCAGCAGTTACATGGGTGGGAGAACCTCCCACGAGCAGTACTTC.

J is TRBJ2-3 and V is TRBV6-1; 8 bases agree with TRBD1. CDR3 length equals 15 residues. CDR1 is MNHNS and CDR2 is SASEGT in the germline V gene. The trim removed 6 bases at V and 1 base at J, leaving 6 bases unmatched. The CDR3 nucleotides are TGTGCCAGCAGGGGACAGGCCCTTGGCACAGATACGCAGTATTTT. Encoded protein: CASRGQALGTDTQYF.

This clonotype was observed at least ten times. This may come from a read error, since a much larger clone is one base off. This rearrangement joins TRBV6-6 to TRBJ2-1, with 8 bases identical to TRBD2. V was clipped by 8 bases and J by 9 bases; unmatched bases: 15. Germline V CDR1 and CDR2: MNHNY, SVGAGI (reference sequence). The CDR3 runs 15 residues. This chain's CDR3 is CASGLMRAGEGEQFF. CDR3 bases: TGTGCCAGCGGCCTAATGCGAGCGGGAGAGGGTGAGCAGTTCTTC.